The source of this T cell receptor beta chain is a study of CD8 T cells in ankylosing spondylitis. Regarding the study as a whole: There was reportedly significant enrichment of clones that were disease-linked in matched ankylosing spondylitis synovial fluid. Earlier literature documents some of the motif variants in reactive arthritis synovial fluid and blood. For ankylosing spondylitis blood, a TCR beta motif of eight or nine highly homologous variants appeared characteristic. Relatively scarce in peripheral blood, disease-linked clones were CD8+.

In making TCR beta libraries, quantitative 5'-RACE with molecular barcodes was used. One entry per CDR3 protein, called by TCRdb with MiXCR from the 5' RACE reads. The sample lists around 440,000 distinct CDR3 sequences; 17% were seen once. This clonotype was observed a single time. Its specificity is unknown. The sequenced material came from blood, either unsorted or a sorted T cell fraction (not recorded which). The clonotype originates from a male donor with ankylosing spondylitis.

CDR3 in amino acids: CASSNRDRDKQTQYF. CDR3 nucleotides: TGCGCCAGCAGCAACCGGGACAGGGATAAGCAGACCCAGTACTTC. The chain is built from TRBV5-1 and TRBJ2-5; 9 nucleotides align to TRBD1. Germline V lookup: CDR1 SGHRS, CDR2 YFSETQ. The CDR3 is 15 amino acids. The V and J ends lost 4 bases and 6 bases, in that order; junction bases with no gene match: 10.